This passage covers 15 T cell receptor beta chains from one sample sequenced in a study of beta chain features in type 1 diabetes. Expressed TCRB transcripts were sequenced because the isolated RNA had all been reverse transcribed beforehand. Repertoires were generated with immunoSEQ multiplex PCR, while TCRdb's copy carries only in-frame clones and drops some. This table holds 850,000 to 900,000 clones, roughly 15% found once. Sequencing was carried out using naive CD4+ T cells from blood. These receptors originate from a woman under 30 in good health.

This clone has only a few counts. The chain employs TRBV11-2 and TRBJ2-2; possibly TRBD2 for D (5 bases). The V end was cut by 5 bases, the J end by 6 bases, with 10 bases between. This CDR3 spans 13 amino acids. Per the germline V gene, CDR1 is SGHAT and CDR2 is FQNNGV. CDR3 region: CASSPGYSGELFF. CDR3 DNA sequence: TGTGCCAGCAGCCCGGGATATTCCGGGGAGCTGTTTTTT.

This clone was seen a few times. This chain joins TRBV7-9 and TRBJ2-7; 8 nucleotides line up with TRBD1. Losses at the gene ends were 0 bases for V and 5 bases for J; bases not matched to a gene: 6. This CDR3 spans 15 amino acids. Germline V gene data show CDR1 as SEHNR and CDR2 as FQNEAQ (reference sequence). The CDR3 bases are TGTGCCAGCAGCTTAGCGCTGACAGGGGTCGACGAGCAGTACTTC. It translates to CASSLALTGVDEQYF.

This clone was recorded a few times. J is TRBJ2-1 and V is TRBV7-9; a possible D gene is TRBD2 (5 bases). Germline-derived CDR1 and CDR2 are SEHNR and FQNEAQ (reference sequence). This CDR3 has 13 amino acids. V was cut by 3 bases and J by 6 bases, with 9 bases left in between. The CDR3 reads CASSFLRGNEQFF. CDR3 in DNA: TGTGCCAGCAGCTTCCTACGGGGCAATGAGCAGTTCTTC.

J is TRBJ2-3 and V is TRBV9; TRBD2 agrees at 8 bases. CDR3 length: 16 residues. V lost 0 bases and J lost 2; bases outside the gene matches: 5. From germline, CDR1 is SGDLS and CDR2 YYNGEE. The CDR3 DNA follows: TGTGCCAGCAGCGTAGTCGGCGGGAGGACCACAGATACGCAGTATTTT. Its translation: CASSVVGGRTTDTQYF.

This clone has a handful of counts. This chain links TRBV18 with TRBJ2-1; 10 bases are a match to TRBD1. Germline V gene data show CDR1 as KGHSH and CDR2 as LQKENI. CDR3 length equals 14 residues. The V and J ends lost 3 bases and 9 bases, in that order; junction bases with no gene match: 5. CDR3 loop: CASSPGQGFPEQFF. CDR3 sequence (DNA): TGTGCCAGCTCACCGGGACAGGGGTTCCCTGAGCAGTTCTTC.

This clone showed up just a few times. V is TRBV28 and J is TRBJ2-3; D gene ambiguous. The CDR3 runs 16 residues. Germline CDR1 reads MDHEN; CDR2 reads SYDVKM. Deletions cut 2 bases from V and 3 bases from J, with 15 bases between. CDR3 amino acids: CASSLLPLPVTDTQYF. DNA of the CDR3: TGTGCCAGCAGTTTACTCCCCCTTCCGGTGACAGATACGCAGTATTTT.

This clone was counted only a few times. The V gene is TRBV29-1, the J gene TRBJ2-3; 8 positions agree with TRBD1. Looked up from germline, CDR1 is SQVTM and CDR2 is ANQGSEA. V was pared by 6 bases and J by 0 bases, with 5 bases of the junction left unmatched. The CDR3 sequence is 14 residues long. The CDR3 loop reads CSVGQEPSTDTQYF. CDR3 DNA: TGCAGCGTGGGACAGGAGCCTAGCACAGATACGCAGTATTTT.

The V and J genes are TRBV5-1 and TRBJ2-7; D ambiguous. CDR1 SGHRS and CDR2 YFSETQ come from the germline V gene. Trimming stripped 0 bases from V and 3 bases from J, with 25 bases between. The CDR3 contains 19 residues. This CDR3 is CASSLGPQRNRASGYEQYF. The CDR3 region has the DNA TGCGCCAGCAGCTTGGGGCCGCAACGCAATCGGGCCTCGGGCTACGAGCAGTACTTC.

This chain joins TRBV6-1 and TRBJ1-5; D ambiguous. The CDR3 length is 14 residues. Germline V gene lookup returns CDR1 MNHNS and CDR2 SASEGT. V lost 2 bases and J 6 bases, leaving 11 bases between the germline ends. CDR3 residues: CASSESWGGQPQHF. As DNA, the CDR3 is TGTGCCAGCAGTGAATCGTGGGGAGGTCAGCCCCAGCATTTT.

The chain combines TRBV15 with TRBJ2-1; a possible D gene is TRBD1 (5 bases). Trimming took 1 base from V and 8 from J, leaving 6 bases between them. The germline CDR1 and CDR2 sequences are LNHNV and YYDKDF (reference sequence). The CDR3 has 12 residues. CDR3 nucleotides: TGTGCCACCAGCAGAGGACAGCATGAGCAGTTCTTC. Its protein product is CATSRGQHEQFF.

This sequence joins TRBV5-6 and TRBJ2-3; D is possibly TRBD2 (6 bases). Germline values: CDR1 SGHDT, CDR2 YYEEEE. The length of the CDR3 is 15 residues. The germline V and J ends were trimmed by 3 bases and 5 bases, with 16 bases remaining between them. The CDR3 DNA reads as TGTGCCAGCAGCTCCCTCGCGGGACCGAGAGATACGCAGTATTTT. It encodes CASSSLAGPRDTQYF.

Only a few counts were recorded for this clone. The gene calls are TRBV29-1 and TRBJ2-1, with TRBD2 as a possible D gene (6 bases). CDR3 length equals 14 residues. Trimming removed 6 bases at V and 0 bases at J, with 12 bases between. Germline V gene lookup returns CDR1 SQVTM and CDR2 ANQGSEA. CDR3 DNA sequence: TGCAGCGTCCGCGGGACTGACTCCTACAATGAGCAGTTCTTC. It specifies CSVRGTDSYNEQFF.

This clone was seen only a few times. The chain has TRBV2 and TRBJ1-1; possibly TRBD1 for D (6 bases). Trimming left V 6 bases short and J 0 bases short, with 14 bases between. Germline V gene lookup returns CDR1 SNHLY and CDR2 FYNNEI. CDR3 size: 15 residues. This chain's CDR3 is CASRRGVPMNTEAFF. The CDR3 DNA reads as TGTGCCAGCAGGAGGGGGGTCCCAATGAACACTGAAGCTTTCTTT.

This clone has only a few counts. This rearrangement joins TRBV7-2 to TRBJ1-5; the D is unclear. V lost 6 bases to trimming and J lost 9 bases, with 15 bases between them. The CDR3 runs to 13 residues. Germline V gene lookup returns CDR1 SGHTA and CDR2 FQGNSA. CDR3 nucleotide sequence: TGTGCCAGCAGTTCGGACGGGGATCGGCCCCAGCATTTT. It is translated as CASSSDGDRPQHF.

This rearrangement joins TRBV4-3 to TRBJ2-1; D remains unclear. Germline V gives CDR1 LGHNA, CDR2 YSLEER. Trimming cost V 1 base and J 0 bases, with 13 bases left between them. The CDR3 runs to 17 residues. This CDR3 is CASSQVEVPSSYNEQFF. CDR3 DNA: TGCGCCAGCAGCCAAGTAGAAGTTCCGAGCTCCTACAATGAGCAGTTCTTC.